This entry features one TCR beta chain sequence. What it recognizes is unknown. A multiplex PCR was run with 60 Vbeta primers and 13 Jbeta primers. Clones were read by immunoSEQ multiplex PCR, and TCRdb kept only the in-frame ones, dropping some. The sample lists about 200,000 clones; under 70% were seen once. This sample was taken from a study of cytomegalovirus exposure and HLA in healthy donors. CDR3 length: 13 residues. Germline assignment: CDR1 SGHAT and CDR2 FQNNGV. Trimming pared 2 bases from V and 8 bases from J, leaving 12 bases between. Study-level findings and limits: Highest at DRB1 and lowest at HLA-C, TCR association rates differed among HLA loci in a later analysis. In a later analysis, productive TCRs from donors in an Asian-associated ancestry cluster reportedly carried fewer N-insertions than the cohort mean.

The sample taken for sequencing was PBMCs. V gene TRBV11-2 combines with J gene TRBJ1-2; TRBD1 is a possible D gene (5 bases). The TCR originated in a man between 35 and 55 years old in good health and CMV-seropositive. CDR3 nucleotides: TGTGCCAGCAGCTTAACCCAAGGGGCCGGCTACACCTTC. Its translation is CASSLTQGAGYTF.